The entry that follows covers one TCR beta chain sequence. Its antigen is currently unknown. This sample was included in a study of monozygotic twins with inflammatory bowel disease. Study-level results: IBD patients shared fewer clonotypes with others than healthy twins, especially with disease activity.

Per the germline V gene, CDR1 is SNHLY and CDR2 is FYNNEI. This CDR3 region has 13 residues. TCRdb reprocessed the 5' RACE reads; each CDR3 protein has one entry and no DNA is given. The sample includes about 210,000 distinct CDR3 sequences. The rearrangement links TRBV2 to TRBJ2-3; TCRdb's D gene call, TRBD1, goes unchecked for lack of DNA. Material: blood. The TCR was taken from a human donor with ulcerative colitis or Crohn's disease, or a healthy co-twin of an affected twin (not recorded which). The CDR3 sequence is CASSSTGADTQYF.